This TCR beta chain was recorded in a study of early T cells in non-severe SARS-CoV-2 infection. TCRdb called the 5' RACE reads again in MiXCR, with one record for every CDR3 protein. The data show roughly 110,000 distinct CDR3 sequences, roughly 11% seen once. The CDR3 totals 14 residues. V gave up 3 bases and J gave up 5 bases, with 11 bases separating them. The germline V gene has CDR1 DFQATT and CDR2 SNEGSKA (reference sequence). This clonotype was detected ten times or more. This receptor was obtained from an adult who was a healthcare worker with PCR-confirmed SARS-CoV-2 infection or an uninfected control (not recorded which). V and J are TRBV20-1 and TRBJ1-6; D remains unclear. Sequences were obtained from whole blood. The CDR3 DNA is TGCAGTGCTAGGGAGGGAGACAATAATTCACCCCTCCACTTT. It encodes CSAREGDNNSPLHF.